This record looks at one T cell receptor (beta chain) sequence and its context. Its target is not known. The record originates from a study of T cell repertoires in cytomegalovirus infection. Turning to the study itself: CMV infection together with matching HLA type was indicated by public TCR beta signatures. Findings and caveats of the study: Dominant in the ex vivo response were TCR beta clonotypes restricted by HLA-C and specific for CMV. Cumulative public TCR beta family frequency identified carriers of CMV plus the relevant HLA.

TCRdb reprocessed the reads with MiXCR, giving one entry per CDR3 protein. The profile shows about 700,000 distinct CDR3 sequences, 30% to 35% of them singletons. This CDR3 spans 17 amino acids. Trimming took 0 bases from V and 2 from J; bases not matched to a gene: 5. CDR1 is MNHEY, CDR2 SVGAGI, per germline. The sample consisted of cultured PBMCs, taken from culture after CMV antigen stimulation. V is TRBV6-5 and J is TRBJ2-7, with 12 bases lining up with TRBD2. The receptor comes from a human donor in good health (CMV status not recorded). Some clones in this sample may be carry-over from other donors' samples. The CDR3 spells CASSYSSLAGGTYEQYF. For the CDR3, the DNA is TGTGCCAGCAGTTACTCGAGTCTAGCGGGGGGGACCTACGAGCAGTACTTC.